Many counts were recorded for the clone carrying this T cell receptor beta chain. Its antigen is undetermined. Time point indicated: patch test 1, 2 weeks after DPC sensitization. Noted treatment: therapeutic diphenylcyclopropenone sensitization with weekly scalp DPC. The data were taken from a study of human T cells and chemical hapten exposure. MiXCR, run by TCRdb on the RACE reads, gives a single entry per CDR3 protein. The sample has around 380,000 distinct CDR3 sequences, approximately 5% seen once; the top ten hold under 2.5%. Whole-study findings and limits: Significantly more large CDR3 similarity clusters arose among expanded TCRs than among controls.

The sequenced sample was whole blood, obtained in connection with sensitization to the hapten diphenylcyclopropenone (DPC). This sequence was found in a woman aged 50 to 60 with alopecia areata. Some clones in this sample may be carry-over from other donors' samples.

This chain's CDR3 is CASSLASTGPGNTIYF. The CDR3, as DNA: TGTGCCAGCAGCTTAGCCTCAACAGGGCCTGGAAACACCATATATTTT. The gene calls are TRBV7-2 and TRBJ1-3; maybe TRBD1 (6 bases). The CDR3 runs to 16 residues. Germline V gives CDR1 SGHTA, CDR2 FQGNSA. The V and J ends lost 0 bases and 2 bases respectively, with 11 bases between them.